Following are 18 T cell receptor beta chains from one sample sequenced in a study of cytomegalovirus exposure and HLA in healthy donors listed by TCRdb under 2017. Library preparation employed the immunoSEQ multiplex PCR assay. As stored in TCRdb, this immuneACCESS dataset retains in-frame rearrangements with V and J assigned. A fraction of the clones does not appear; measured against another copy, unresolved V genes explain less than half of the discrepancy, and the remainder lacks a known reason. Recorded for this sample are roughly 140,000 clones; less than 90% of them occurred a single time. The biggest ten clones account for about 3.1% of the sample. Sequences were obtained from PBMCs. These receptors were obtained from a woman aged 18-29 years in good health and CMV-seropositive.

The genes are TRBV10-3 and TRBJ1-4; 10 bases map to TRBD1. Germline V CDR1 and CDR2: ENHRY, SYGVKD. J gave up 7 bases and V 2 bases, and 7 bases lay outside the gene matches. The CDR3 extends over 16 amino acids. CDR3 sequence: CAISESRQGASEKLFF. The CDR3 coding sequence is TGTGCCATCAGTGAGAGCCGACAGGGGGCAAGTGAAAAACTGTTTTTT.

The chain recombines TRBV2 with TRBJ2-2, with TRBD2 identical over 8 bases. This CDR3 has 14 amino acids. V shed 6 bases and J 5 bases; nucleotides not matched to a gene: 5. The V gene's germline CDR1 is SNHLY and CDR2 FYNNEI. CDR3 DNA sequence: TGTGCCAGCAGAGCGGGAGTAAGGACCGGGGAGCTGTTTTTT. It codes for CASRAGVRTGELFF.

The chain's CDR3 is CARKFPGWSYEQYF. CDR3 bases: TGTGCCAGGAAATTTCCCGGGTGGTCCTACGAGCAGTACTTC. The chain carries TRBV6-5 and TRBJ2-7; D is undetermined. This CDR3 has 14 residues. Trimming pared 9 bases from V and 1 base from J, leaving 16 bases between. Germline CDR1 MNHEY, CDR2 SVGAGI.

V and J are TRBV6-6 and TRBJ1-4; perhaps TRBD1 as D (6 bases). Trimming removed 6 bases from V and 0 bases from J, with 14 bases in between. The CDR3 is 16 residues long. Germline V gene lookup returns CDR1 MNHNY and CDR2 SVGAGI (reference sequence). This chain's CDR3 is CASSPSTGATNEKLFF. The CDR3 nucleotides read TGTGCCAGCAGCCCCTCGACAGGAGCAACTAATGAAAAACTGTTTTTT.

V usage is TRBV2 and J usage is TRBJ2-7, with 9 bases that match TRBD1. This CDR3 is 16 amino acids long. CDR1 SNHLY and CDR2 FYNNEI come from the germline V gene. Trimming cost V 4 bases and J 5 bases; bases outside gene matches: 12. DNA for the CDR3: TGTGCCAGCAGTGTATTATCTGGGACAGGGTCCCACGAGCAGTACTTC. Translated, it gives CASSVLSGTGSHEQYF.

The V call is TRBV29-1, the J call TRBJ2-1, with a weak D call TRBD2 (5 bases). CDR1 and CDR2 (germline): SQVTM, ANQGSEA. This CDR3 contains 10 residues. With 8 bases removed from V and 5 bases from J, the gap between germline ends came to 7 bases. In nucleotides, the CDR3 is TGCAGCATGCGGGACAATGAGCAGTTCTTC. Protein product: CSMRDNEQFF.

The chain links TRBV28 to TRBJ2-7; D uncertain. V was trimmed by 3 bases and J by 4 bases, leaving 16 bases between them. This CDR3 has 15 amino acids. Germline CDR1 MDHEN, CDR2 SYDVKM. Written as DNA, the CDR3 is TGTGCCAGCAGTTTGATTTACAGAGTTGCTTACGAGCAGTACTTC. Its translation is CASSLIYRVAYEQYF.

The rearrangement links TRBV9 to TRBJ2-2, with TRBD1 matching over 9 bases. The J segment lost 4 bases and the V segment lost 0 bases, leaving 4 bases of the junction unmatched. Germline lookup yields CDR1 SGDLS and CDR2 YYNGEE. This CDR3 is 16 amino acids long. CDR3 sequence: CASSVGGQGTTGELFF. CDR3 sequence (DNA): TGTGCCAGCAGCGTAGGGGGACAGGGAACCACCGGGGAGCTGTTTTTT.

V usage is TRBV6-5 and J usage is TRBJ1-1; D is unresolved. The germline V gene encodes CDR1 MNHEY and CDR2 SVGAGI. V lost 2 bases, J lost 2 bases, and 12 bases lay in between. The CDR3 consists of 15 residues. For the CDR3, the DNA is TGTGCCAGCAGTTACAGCTCGGGGAGAAACACTGAAGCTTTCTTT. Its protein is CASSYSSGRNTEAFF.

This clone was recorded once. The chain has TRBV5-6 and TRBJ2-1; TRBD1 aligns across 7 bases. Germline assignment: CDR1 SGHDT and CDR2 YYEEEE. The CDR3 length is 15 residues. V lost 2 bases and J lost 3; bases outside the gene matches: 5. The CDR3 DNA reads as TGTGCCAGCAGCTTAACAGGGGAGAACTACAATGAGCAGTTCTTC. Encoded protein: CASSLTGENYNEQFF.

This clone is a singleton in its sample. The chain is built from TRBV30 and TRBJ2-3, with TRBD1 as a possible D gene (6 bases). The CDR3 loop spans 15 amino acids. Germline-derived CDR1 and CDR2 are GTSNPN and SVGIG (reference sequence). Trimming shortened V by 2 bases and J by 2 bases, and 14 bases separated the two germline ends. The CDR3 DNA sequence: TGTGCCTGGAGTTTGGGCAGGGGATACACAGATACGCAGTATTTT. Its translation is CAWSLGRGYTDTQYF.

The CDR3 DNA follows: TGTGCCACGAACCGGGACAGAAACCAAGAGACCCAGTACTTC. It specifies CATNRDRNQETQYF. The rearrangement uses TRBV2 and TRBJ2-5, with TRBD1 matching 7 bases. The CDR3 spans 14 residues. Germline lookup yields CDR1 SNHLY and CDR2 FYNNEI. Trimming at V came to 10 bases and at J to 0 bases, leaving 8 bases not matched to a gene.

The CDR3 region is CASRTGINQPQHF. In DNA, the CDR3 is TGTGCCAGCAGAACAGGGATCAATCAGCCCCAGCATTTT. The chain employs TRBV5-8 and TRBJ1-5; possible D gene TRBD1, 6 bases. V was cut by 5 bases and J by 3 bases, with 9 bases left in between. CDR1 is SGHTS, CDR2 YDEGEE, per germline. The length of the CDR3 is 13 residues. Based on the CDR3 plus reference TRBV5-8 and TRBJ1-5, the full variable domain is EAGVTQSPTHLIKTRGQQATLRCSPISGHTSVYWYQQALGLGLQFLLWYDEGEERNRGNFPPRFSGRQFPNYSSELNVNALELEDSALYLCASRTGINQPQHFGDGTRLSIL.

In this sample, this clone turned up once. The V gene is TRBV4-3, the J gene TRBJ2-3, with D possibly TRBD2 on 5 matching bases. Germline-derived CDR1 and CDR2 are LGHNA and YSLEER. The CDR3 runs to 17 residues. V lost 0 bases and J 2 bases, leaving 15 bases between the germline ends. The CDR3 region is CASSQDASLANTDTQYF. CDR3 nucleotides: TGCGCCAGCAGCCAAGATGCCTCCTTAGCGAACACAGATACGCAGTATTTT.

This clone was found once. For the CDR3, the DNA is TGTGCCAGCTCACCAAGGGGACAGGGCTACACTAGCACAGATACGCAGTATTTT. It is translated as CASSPRGQGYTSTDTQYF. The rearrangement joins TRBV18 to TRBJ2-3; 9 bases are a match to TRBD1. This CDR3 is 18 amino acids long. CDR1 and CDR2 (germline): KGHSH, LQKENI. Trimming removed 2 bases from V and 0 bases from J; junction bases left unmatched: 9.

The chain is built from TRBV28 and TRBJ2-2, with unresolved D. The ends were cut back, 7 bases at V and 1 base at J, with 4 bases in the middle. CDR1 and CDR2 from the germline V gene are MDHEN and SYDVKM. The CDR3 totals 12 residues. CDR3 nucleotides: TGTGCCAGCACCCTGAACACCGGGGAGCTGTTTTTT. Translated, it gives CASTLNTGELFF.

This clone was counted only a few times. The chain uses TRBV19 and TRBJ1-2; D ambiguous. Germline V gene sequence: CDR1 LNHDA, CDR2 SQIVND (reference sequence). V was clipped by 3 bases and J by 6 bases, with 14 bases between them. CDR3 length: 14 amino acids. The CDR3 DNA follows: TGTGCCAGTAGTATTCCATCGGGGTACCATGGCTACACCTTC. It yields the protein CASSIPSGYHGYTF. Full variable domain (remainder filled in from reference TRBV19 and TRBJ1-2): DGGITQSPKYLFRKEGQNVTLSCEQNLNHDAMYWYRQDPGQGLRLIYYSQIVNDFQKGDIAEGYSVSREKKESFPLTVTSAQKNPTAFYLCASSIPSGYHGYTFGSGTRLTVV.

CDR3 loop: CATSRESGRTHYEQFF. In nucleotides, the CDR3 is TGTGCCACCAGCAGAGAAAGCGGGAGGACCCACTATGAGCAGTTCTTC. The genes are TRBV15 and TRBJ2-1, with 9 bases aligning to TRBD2. Germline assignment: CDR1 LNHNV and CDR2 YYDKDF (reference sequence). Trimming at V came to 0 bases and at J to 8 bases, leaving 8 bases not matched to a gene. The CDR3 extends over 16 amino acids.